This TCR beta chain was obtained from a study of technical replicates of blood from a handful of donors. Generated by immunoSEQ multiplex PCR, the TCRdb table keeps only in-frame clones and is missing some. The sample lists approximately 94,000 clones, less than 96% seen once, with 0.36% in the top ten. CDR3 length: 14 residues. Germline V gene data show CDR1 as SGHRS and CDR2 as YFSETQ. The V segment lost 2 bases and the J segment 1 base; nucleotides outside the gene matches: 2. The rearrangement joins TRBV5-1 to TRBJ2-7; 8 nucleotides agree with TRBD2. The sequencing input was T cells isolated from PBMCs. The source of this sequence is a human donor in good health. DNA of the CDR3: TGCGCCAGCAGCTTTATAGCGGGGTCCTACGAGCAGTACTTC. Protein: CASSFIAGSYEQYF.